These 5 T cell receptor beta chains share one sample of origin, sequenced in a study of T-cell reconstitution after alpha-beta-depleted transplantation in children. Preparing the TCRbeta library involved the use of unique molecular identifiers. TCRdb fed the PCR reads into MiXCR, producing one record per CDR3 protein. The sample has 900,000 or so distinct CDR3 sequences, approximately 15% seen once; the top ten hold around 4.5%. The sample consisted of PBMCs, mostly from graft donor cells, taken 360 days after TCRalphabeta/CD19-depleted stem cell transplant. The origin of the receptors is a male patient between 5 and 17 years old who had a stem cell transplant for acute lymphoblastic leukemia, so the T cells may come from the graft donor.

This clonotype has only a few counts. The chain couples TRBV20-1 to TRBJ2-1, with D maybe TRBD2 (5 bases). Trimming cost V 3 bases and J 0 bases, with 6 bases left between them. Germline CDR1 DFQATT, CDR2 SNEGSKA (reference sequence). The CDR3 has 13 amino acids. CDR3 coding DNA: TGCAGTGCTAGCGGGGACTCCTACAATGAGCAGTTCTTC. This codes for CSASGDSYNEQFF.

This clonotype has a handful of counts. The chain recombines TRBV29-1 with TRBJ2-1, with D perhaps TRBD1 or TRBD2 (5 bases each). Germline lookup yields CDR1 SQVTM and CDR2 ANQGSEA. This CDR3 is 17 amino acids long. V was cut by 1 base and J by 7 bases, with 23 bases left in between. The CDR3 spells CSVEVSRVRGVRNEQFF. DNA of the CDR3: TGCAGCGTTGAAGTATCTCGGGTGAGGGGCGTCAGGAATGAGCAGTTCTTC.

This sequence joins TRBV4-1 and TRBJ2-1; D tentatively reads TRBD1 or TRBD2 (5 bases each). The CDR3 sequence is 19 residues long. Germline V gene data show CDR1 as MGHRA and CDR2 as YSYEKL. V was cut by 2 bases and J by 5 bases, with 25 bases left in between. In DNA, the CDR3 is TGCGCCAGCAGCCAACCCGGGACGCAAAATTTCCCCCGGAACAATGAGCAGTTCTTC. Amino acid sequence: CASSQPGTQNFPRNNEQFF.

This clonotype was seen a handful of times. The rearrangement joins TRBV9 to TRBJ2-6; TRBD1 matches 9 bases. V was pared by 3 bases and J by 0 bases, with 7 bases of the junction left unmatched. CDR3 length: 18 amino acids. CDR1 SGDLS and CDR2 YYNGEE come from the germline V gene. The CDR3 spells CASSALGTGFSGANVLTF. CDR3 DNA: TGTGCCAGCAGCGCCCTGGGGACAGGGTTCTCTGGGGCCAACGTCCTGACTTTC.

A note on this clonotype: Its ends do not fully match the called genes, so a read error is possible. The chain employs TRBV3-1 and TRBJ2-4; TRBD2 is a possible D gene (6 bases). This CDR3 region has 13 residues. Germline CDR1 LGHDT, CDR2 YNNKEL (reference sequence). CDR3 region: CASSRGAGLLRHF. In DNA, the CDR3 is TGTGCCAGCAGCCGAGGGGCGGGACTTCTACGTCACTTC.